The present entry profiles one T cell receptor (beta chain) with its context. Its antigen remains unidentified. The trim removed 7 bases at V and 6 bases at J, leaving 15 bases unmatched. The CDR3 is 15 residues long. Germline CDR1 SNHLY, CDR2 FYNNEI. The second PCR ran roughly 7 to 12 cycles with a sample-barcoded 5' primer and J-beta primers. A single record per CDR3 protein comes from TCRdb applying MiXCR to the 5' RACE reads. The table lists some 890,000 distinct CDR3 sequences, just under 30% of them singletons, with 10% in the top ten. This sample is drawn from a study of blood T cells in healthy people across ages. Regarding the study as a whole: The study found more naive CD4+ cells and higher diversity in long-lived than aged donors.

Whenever a sample was processed, at least 7 million PBMCs were isolated. Separately, the same data were catalogued under a study of T cells of mothers and their children.

This chain connects TRBV2 to TRBJ2-7, with 7 bases lining up with TRBD1. The sequence came from a woman aged 40 to 55 in good health. Sequencing was performed on blood. The CDR3 is CASTHTDRDGSEQYF. CDR3 in DNA: TGTGCCAGCACCCACACTGACAGGGACGGATCCGAGCAGTACTTC.